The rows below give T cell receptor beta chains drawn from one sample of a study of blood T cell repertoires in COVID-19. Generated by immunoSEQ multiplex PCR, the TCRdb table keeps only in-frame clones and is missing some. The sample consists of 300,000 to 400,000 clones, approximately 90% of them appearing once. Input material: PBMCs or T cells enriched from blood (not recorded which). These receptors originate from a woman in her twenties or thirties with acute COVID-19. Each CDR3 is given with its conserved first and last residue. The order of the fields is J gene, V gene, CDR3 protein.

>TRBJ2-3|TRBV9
CASSVGPGGLATDTQYF
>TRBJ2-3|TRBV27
CASRASRVFADTQYF
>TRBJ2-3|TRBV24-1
CATSDATPGKDTQYF
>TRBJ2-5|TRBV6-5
CASSYSMNGGETQYF
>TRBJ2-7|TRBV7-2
CASSLGLAGAPYF
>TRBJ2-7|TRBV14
CASSHSLGQGLGSYEQYF
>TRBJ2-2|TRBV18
CASSPPLAGGLSNTGELFF
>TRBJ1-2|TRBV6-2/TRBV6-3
CASSYLRYGYTF
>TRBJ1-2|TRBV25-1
CASSENGRVYGYTF
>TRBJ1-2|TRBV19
CASSISVNYGYTF
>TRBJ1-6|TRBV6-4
CASSAGMDSPLHF
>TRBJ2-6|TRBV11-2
CASSPYSYSGGVGANVLTF
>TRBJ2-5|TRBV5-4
CASSSTSGENQETQYF
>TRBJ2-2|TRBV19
CASSMIGGPGELFF
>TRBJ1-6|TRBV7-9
CASSLIEAGSYNSPLHF
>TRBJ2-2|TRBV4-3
CASSQDQAGSHTGELFF
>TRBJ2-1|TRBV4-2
CASSSRLALTNEQFF
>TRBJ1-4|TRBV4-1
CASSQDRTGLGKLFF
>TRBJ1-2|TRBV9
CASSRGGLYGYTF
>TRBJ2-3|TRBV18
CASSPLGLAADTQYF
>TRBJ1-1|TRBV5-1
CASSPQGNTEAFF
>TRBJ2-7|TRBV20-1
CSASPGFFYEQYF
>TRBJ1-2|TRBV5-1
CASSQSGADYGYTF
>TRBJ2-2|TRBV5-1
CASTGLLSGGTGELFF
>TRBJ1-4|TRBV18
CASSPPGQGPSAREKLFF
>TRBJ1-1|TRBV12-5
CASGFRGAEAFF
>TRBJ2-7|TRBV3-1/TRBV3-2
CASSHPGGGAYEQYF
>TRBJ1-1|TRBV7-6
CASSLLAGINTEAFF
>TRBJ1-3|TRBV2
CASIKQVPRGNTIYF
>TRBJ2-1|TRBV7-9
CASKREAEHEQFF
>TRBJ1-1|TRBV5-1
CASSWGQGGTEAFF
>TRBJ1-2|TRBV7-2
CASSPRGTGGLPQYGYTF
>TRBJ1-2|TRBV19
CAGPYVVNYGYTF
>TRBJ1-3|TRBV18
CASSADRADFSGNTIYF
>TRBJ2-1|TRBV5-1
CASSLRPAGANNEQFF
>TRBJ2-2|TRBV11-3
CASSPRTGDTGELFF
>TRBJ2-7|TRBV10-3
CAISESAGFSYEQYF
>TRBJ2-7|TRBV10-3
CAISVQGRGEQYF
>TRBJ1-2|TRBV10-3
CAISELPQGWGYTF
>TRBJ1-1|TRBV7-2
CASSSDWNTEAFF
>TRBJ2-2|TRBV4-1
CASSQEGSSGGAGELFF
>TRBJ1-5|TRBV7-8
CASSLTSAAGKGGDQPQHF
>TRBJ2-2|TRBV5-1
CASSLSGGTGELFF
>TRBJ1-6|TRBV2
CASSRSTYSSYNSPLHF
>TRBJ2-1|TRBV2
CASTLGDRGGGEQFF
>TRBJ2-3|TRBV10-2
CASSLQQGGTDTQYF
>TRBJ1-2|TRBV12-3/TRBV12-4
CASSLLLSGYTF
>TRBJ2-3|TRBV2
CASSELAGGPDTQYF
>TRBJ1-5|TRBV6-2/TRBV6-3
CASSYGEGVGNQPQHF